The present T cell receptor beta chain was sequenced within a study of cytomegalovirus exposure and HLA in healthy donors. This clone was counted only a few times. This CDR3 contains 15 residues. V lost 6 bases and J 0 bases, leaving 12 bases between the germline ends. Germline assignment: CDR1 MNHEY and CDR2 SMNVEV (reference sequence). PCR amplification relied on 60 Vbeta primers (plus 13 Jbeta primers). TCRdb keeps only in-frame clones here, not all; method: immunoSEQ multiplex PCR. The data show about 97,000 clones, with approximately 71% seen just once and 9.6% held by the top ten. The receptor was isolated from a male donor in good health and CMV-seropositive. This chain uses TRBV27 with TRBJ2-1; a weak D match, TRBD2 (6 bases). Specimen: PBMCs. The CDR3 loop is CASRSLASSYNEQFF. The CDR3 nucleotides read TGTGCCAGCAGAAGCCTAGCGAGCTCCTACAATGAGCAGTTCTTC.